One T cell receptor beta chain is described in this entry. The data were taken from a study of blood T cell repertoires in COVID-19. Turning to the study itself: In each case, the material was cDNA or gDNA derived from T cells, B-cell-depleted T cells, or PBMCs.

Per the original methods: Amplifying reference gene primers gave estimates of nucleated cell counts. The assay was immunoSEQ multiplex PCR, and TCRdb's table has in-frame clones only and misses some. The DNA was the basis for D and trimming; V, J and clone size are from that table. This table has under 200,000 clones, about 85% appearing once. CDR3 length: 13 amino acids. Germline loops: CDR1 KGHDR, CDR2 SFDVKD. Trimming stripped 4 bases from V and 5 bases from J, with 9 bases between. What was sequenced was peripheral blood. This clonotype originated in a man aged 40-55 years with acute or convalescent COVID-19. The chain is built from TRBV24-1 and TRBJ2-3; D is unresolved. The CDR3 loop is CATSEPKRDTQYF. As DNA, the CDR3 is TGTGCCACCAGTGAGCCGAAGCGAGATACGCAGTATTTT.